These 29 T cell receptor beta chains originate from one sample sequenced in a study of cytomegalovirus exposure and HLA in healthy donors. PCR amplification relied on 60 Vbeta primers (plus 13 Jbeta primers). Using immunoSEQ multiplex PCR, the repertoire was profiled, and TCRdb retains in-frame clones only, with some absent. The table records around 100,000 clones, around 70% of them present only once. The sample taken for sequencing was PBMCs. The receptor set was obtained from a man aged 25-45 years in good health and CMV-seropositive.

The V gene is TRBV30, the J gene TRBJ2-2, with 7 bases that match TRBD2. From germline, CDR1 is GTSNPN and CDR2 SVGIG (reference sequence). J gave up 2 bases and V 2 bases, and 5 bases lay outside the gene matches. This CDR3 contains 15 residues. CDR3 DNA sequence: TGTGCCTGGAGTAGACTAGCCTTTAACACCGGGGAGCTGTTTTTT. Protein sequence: CAWSRLAFNTGELFF.

This clone was found a few times. This chain connects TRBV6-6 to TRBJ1-1; D gene uncertain. CDR1 MNHNY and CDR2 SVGAGI come from the germline V gene (reference sequence). Trimming took off 5 bases at V and 3 bases at J, with 10 bases between the two ends. This CDR3 is 13 amino acids long. CDR3 in amino acids: CASSQIRDTEAFF. CDR3 DNA: TGTGCCAGCAGTCAGATCCGGGACACTGAAGCTTTCTTT.

This clone was recorded only once. The genes are TRBV5-5 and TRBJ1-1; D remains ambiguous. This CDR3 is 14 amino acids long. CDR1 and CDR2 (germline): SGHKS, YYEKEE (reference sequence). V dropped 0 bases and J dropped 0 bases, with 6 bases sitting between them. CDR3 amino acids: CASSLGGLNTEAFF. Here the CDR3 DNA reads TGTGCCAGCAGCTTGGGAGGCCTGAACACTGAAGCTTTCTTT.

This clone showed up just a few times. The CDR3 nucleotides read TGTGCTCAAGGACGTCGGGGGGGCCTTTTAAAGCAGTTCTTC. Translated: CAQGRRGGLLKQFF. V usage is TRBV30 and J usage is TRBJ2-1; 8 bases match TRBD2. CDR3 length equals 14 residues. CDR1 GTSNPN and CDR2 SVGIG come from the germline V gene (reference sequence).

The rearrangement uses TRBV13 and TRBJ2-4, with 7 bases matching TRBD1. V dropped 1 base and J dropped 6; count of bases not matched to a gene: 15. CDR3 length: 18 amino acids. CDR1 and CDR2 from the germline V gene are PRHDT and FYEKMQ (reference sequence). In nucleotides, the CDR3 is TGTGCCAGCAGCTTAGCGTCGGGTCTTCCAGGGGGAAGAAACATTCAGTACTTC. The encoded protein is CASSLASGLPGGRNIQYF.

The J gene is TRBJ2-5, the V gene TRBV30, with D maybe TRBD2 (6 bases). The CDR3 loop spans 17 amino acids. Germline CDR1 and CDR2: GTSNPN and SVGIG (reference sequence). V gave up 0 bases and J gave up 5 bases, with 22 bases separating them. In nucleotides, the CDR3 is TGTGCCTGGAGTGTTCTCCGGGGCTCCGATGGGGGGGAGACCCAGTACTTC. It specifies CAWSVLRGSDGGETQYF.

The V gene is TRBV28, the J gene TRBJ2-3; the match to TRBD1 covers 11 bases. CDR1 and CDR2 (germline): MDHEN, SYDVKM. The CDR3 contains 17 residues. With V trimmed by 5 bases and J by 2 bases, 9 bases remained unmatched. The CDR3 coding sequence is TGTGCCAGCAGTCCGGGAGGGACAGGGGGTACCACAGATACGCAGTATTTT. Translating gives CASSPGGTGGTTDTQYF.

V is TRBV18 and J is TRBJ2-7, with TRBD2 identical over 11 bases. The trim removed 3 bases at V and 0 bases at J, leaving 4 bases unmatched. CDR3 size: 16 residues. Germline loops: CDR1 KGHSH, CDR2 LQKENI. DNA of the CDR3: TGTGCCAGCTCACCGAATAGCGGGGGGGCCTCCTACGAGCAGTACTTC. It is translated as CASSPNSGGASYEQYF.

This clone was counted between two and nine times. The chain joins TRBV27 to TRBJ1-1, with D perhaps matching TRBD1 (5 bases). The germline V and J ends were trimmed by 5 bases and 1 base, with 17 bases remaining between them. Germline CDR1 is MNHEY and CDR2 is SMNVEV (reference sequence). CDR3 length: 16 amino acids. CDR3 residues: CASSPTGTWGNTEAFF. In DNA, the CDR3 is TGTGCCAGCAGTCCGACCGGGACTTGGGGGAACACTGAAGCTTTCTTT.

For this clone: Relative to the germline gene, one junction end is altered; a read error may explain this. This rearrangement joins TRBV6-1 to TRBJ1-2; TRBD1 matches at 11 bases. The CDR3 covers 16 residues. Looked up from germline, CDR1 is MNHNS and CDR2 is SASEGT. The CDR3 nucleotides are TGTGCCAGCAGTGAAGGGTCAGGACAGGGGGCAGTTGGCTACCCCTTC. It is translated as CASSEGSGQGAVGYPF.

The J gene is TRBJ2-1, the V gene TRBV29-1; D gene ambiguous. There are 15 residues in the CDR3. Germline CDR1 is SQVTM and CDR2 is ANQGSEA. V was trimmed by 7 bases and J by 0 bases, leaving 16 bases between them. Here the CDR3 DNA reads TGCAGCGGATCGGGTCGGGTCCGCTCCTACAATGAGCAGTTCTTC. This encodes CSGSGRVRSYNEQFF.

V is TRBV10-1 and J is TRBJ2-3, with D possibly matching TRBD1 (6 bases). With 9 bases removed from V and 6 bases from J, the gap between germline ends came to 16 bases. This CDR3 spans 13 amino acids. Germline CDR1 reads WNHNN; CDR2 reads SYGVQD (reference sequence). DNA for the CDR3: TGCGCCAGTGCTATACGGACAGAGGATACGCAGTATTTT. This sequence encodes CASAIRTEDTQYF.

The chain employs TRBV5-8 and TRBJ2-3; TRBD2 agrees at 14 bases. J gave up 5 bases and V 3 bases, and 2 bases lay outside the gene matches. Germline CDR1 is SGHTS and CDR2 is YDEGEE. This CDR3 region has 15 residues. This CDR3 reads CASSWGLAGVDTQYF. As DNA, the CDR3 is TGTGCCAGCAGCTGGGGACTAGCGGGGGTAGATACGCAGTATTTT.

CDR3 sequence reads: CASSQSDRAEAFF. CDR3 bases: TGTGCCAGCAGTCAAAGTGACAGGGCCGAAGCTTTCTTT. The chain has TRBV6-1 and TRBJ1-1; 7 positions match TRBD1. The germline gives CDR1 MNHNS, CDR2 SASEGT. V was clipped by 5 bases and J by 8 bases; unmatched bases: 8. This CDR3 is 13 amino acids long.

This clone has a handful of counts. The chain recombines TRBV4-3 with TRBJ1-1; 8 bases match TRBD1. Losses at the gene ends were 0 bases for V and 5 bases for J; bases not matched to a gene: 8. The CDR3 spans 16 residues. CDR1 and CDR2 (germline): LGHNA, YSLEER. The CDR3, as DNA: TGCGCCAGCAGCCAAGACCCGCAGGGGGCGGGAACTGAAGCTTTCTTT. Translated, it gives CASSQDPQGAGTEAFF.

A few counts support this clone. V and J are TRBV27 and TRBJ1-4, with 9 bases matching TRBD1. CDR1 and CDR2 (germline): MNHEY, SMNVEV (reference sequence). The length of the CDR3 is 16 residues. V lost 0 bases to trimming and J lost 5 bases; unmatched junction nucleotides: 4. The CDR3 DNA reads as TGTGCCAGCAGTTTATCGGGACAGGGAATAAATGAAAAACTGTTTTTT. Protein sequence: CASSLSGQGINEKLFF.

The gene calls are TRBV12-5 and TRBJ2-7, with TRBD2 matching over 12 bases. The trim removed 3 bases at V and 1 base at J, leaving 13 bases unmatched. In germline, CDR1 is LGHNT, CDR2 FRNRAP. This CDR3 is built from 19 residues. CDR3 loop: CASGFFTPKTSGGSYEQYF. Written as DNA, the CDR3 is TGTGCTAGTGGTTTTTTTACACCGAAAACTAGCGGGGGGTCCTACGAGCAGTACTTC.

The chain combines TRBV5-6 with TRBJ2-1; 12 bases fit TRBD2. Germline V gene sequence: CDR1 SGHDT, CDR2 YYEEEE. With V trimmed by 4 bases and J by 7 bases, 9 bases remained unmatched. There are 16 residues in the CDR3. The CDR3 reads CASSPTGLAGGNEQFF. CDR3 in DNA: TGTGCCAGCAGCCCCACTGGGCTAGCGGGAGGGAATGAGCAGTTCTTC.

The sample holds a few counts of this clone. The genes are TRBV29-1 and TRBJ1-1; 8 bases line up with TRBD1. This CDR3 has 16 residues. Germline CDR1 reads SQVTM; CDR2 reads ANQGSEA. V lost 0 bases to trimming and J lost 6 bases; unmatched junction nucleotides: 12. The CDR3 DNA sequence: TGCAGCGTTGAAGATCCGAATGCGACAGGGGCGGCTGAAGCTTTCTTT. Translated, it gives CSVEDPNATGAAEAFF.

This chain uses TRBV30 with TRBJ2-5, with TRBD2 identical over 10 bases. V was clipped by 3 bases and J by 4 bases; unmatched bases: 8. The CDR3 covers 15 residues. CDR1 is GTSNPN, CDR2 SVGIG, per germline (reference sequence). This chain's CDR3 is CAWRVAGGPLETQYF. The CDR3, as DNA: TGTGCCTGGAGAGTAGCGGGAGGCCCTTTAGAGACCCAGTACTTC.

There are a few counts of this clone. CDR3 bases: TGCGCCAGCAGCCAAGCGAGGGCTAGCGGGCGCTACGAGCAGTACTTC. Amino acid sequence: CASSQARASGRYEQYF. V and J are TRBV4-1 and TRBJ2-7; 8 bases match TRBD2. CDR1 MGHRA and CDR2 YSYEKL come from the germline V gene. V lost 1 base and J lost 3; bases outside the gene matches: 8. The CDR3 loop spans 16 amino acids.

The rearrangement links TRBV6-5 to TRBJ2-7; D may be TRBD1 (6 bases). From germline, CDR1 is MNHEY and CDR2 SVGAGI. Trimming cost V 6 bases and J 5 bases, with 8 bases left between them. This CDR3 comprises 11 residues. CDR3 nucleotide sequence: TGTGCCAGCAGCCAGGGGAACGAGCAGTACGTC. Amino acid sequence: CASSQGNEQYV.

This chain connects TRBV5-1 to TRBJ2-1; weak D call: TRBD1 (6 bases). The CDR3 covers 11 residues. Trimming removed 0 bases from V and 15 bases from J, with 10 bases in between. In germline, CDR1 is SGHRS, CDR2 YFSETQ. The chain's CDR3 is CASSLGQATFF. DNA for the CDR3: TGCGCCAGCAGCTTGGGACAGGCAACGTTCTTC.

This chain uses TRBV11-3 with TRBJ1-1, with D tentatively TRBD1 (6 bases). The germline gives CDR1 SGHNT, CDR2 YENEEA. The CDR3 runs to 17 residues. Trimming took 2 bases from V and 1 from J, leaving 17 bases between them. The CDR3 DNA is TGTGCCAGCAGCTTATCGGGCAGCGGGGGCGCGAACACTGAAGCTTTCTTT. Protein: CASSLSGSGGANTEAFF.

The chain has TRBV28 and TRBJ2-2, with 8 positions matching TRBD1. The CDR3 consists of 16 residues. The V and J ends lost 5 bases and 0 bases, in that order; junction bases with no gene match: 5. Germline assignment: CDR1 MDHEN and CDR2 SYDVKM. The CDR3 region has the DNA TGTGCCAGCAGTGGCAGGGGGCTGGCGAACACCGGGGAGCTGTTTTTT. Its protein is CASSGRGLANTGELFF.

This clone was seen more than once but under ten times. The rearrangement links TRBV28 to TRBJ1-2, with 8 bases lining up with TRBD1. Germline V CDR1 and CDR2: MDHEN, SYDVKM. Losses at the gene ends were 8 bases for V and 4 bases for J; bases not matched to a gene: 9. This CDR3 region has 14 residues. The CDR3 DNA is TGTGCCAGCCTTACCGGACAGGGTTCCTATGGCTACACCTTC. Its protein product is CASLTGQGSYGYTF.

V usage is TRBV27 and J usage is TRBJ2-7, with a possible D match to TRBD2 (5 bases). There are 13 residues in the CDR3. CDR1 and CDR2 from the germline V gene are MNHEY and SMNVEV (reference sequence). The V gene lost 4 bases and the J gene lost 11 bases, with 18 bases spanning the gap. This CDR3 is CASSSPGLRVEYV. The CDR3 region has the DNA TGTGCCAGCAGTTCGCCGGGCCTGCGGGTGGAGTACGTC.

Comment on this clone: At one boundary the junction diverges from the germline segment, which might be a read error. V and J are TRBV11-2 and TRBJ1-1; D not resolved. The CDR3 loop spans 15 amino acids. Germline lookup yields CDR1 SGHAT and CDR2 FQNNGV. In DNA, the CDR3 is TGTGCCAGCAGCTTAGATCCAGGCCCTGTCGCTGAGGCTTTCTTT. This translates into CASSLDPGPVAEAFF.

The chain links TRBV7-9 to TRBJ1-2, with 8 bases matching TRBD1. Germline V gives CDR1 SEHNR, CDR2 FQNEAQ (reference sequence). The length of the CDR3 is 14 residues. V shed 4 bases, J shed 2 bases, and the junction held 3 bases outside the gene matches. Written as DNA, the CDR3 is TGTGCCAGCAGCTCAGGGGACAGGAACTATGGCTACACCTTC. This codes for CASSSGDRNYGYTF.